The source of this T cell receptor (beta chain) is a study of regulatory T cells in long-lasting Graves disease (dated by TCRdb to the early 2020s). A note on the overall study: Newly diagnosed Graves' disease patients had taken antithyroid drugs for less than 3 months. This study used TCR sequencing and RNA sequencing of peripheral blood to compare persistent Graves' disease patients against newly diagnosed Graves' disease patients. The study was registered as a clinical trial and conducted in China. A total of 33 samples underwent TCR sequencing: roughly 13 from persistent and about 20 from newly diagnosed Graves' disease patients.

Read against the paper, the sample's time point label means: newly diagnosed GD, antithyroid drugs for less than 3 months. For both TCR sequencing and RNA sequencing, RNA was extracted from PBMCs in TRIzol. The diagnosis of Graves' disease was made according to American Thyroid Association guidelines. Patients for the study were recruited at an endocrinology department in Xi'an, China. Each patient gave approximately 10 milliliters of peripheral blood, collected in an EDTA anticoagulant tube. PBMCs were isolated by Ficoll Paque Plus density gradient separation without further T cell sorting. An Agilent 2100 Bioanalyzer and agarose gel were used to check RNA quality, while a NanoDrop 2000 measured RNA concentration. This clonotype was counted many times. It has no known antigen specificity. Nothing much larger sits one base from this clone, and base qualities are not available. Libraries were prepared through multiplex PCR. Sequencing took place on an Illumina HiSeq 4000. To build TCR beta libraries, CDR3 regions were amplified by Arm-PCR using iRepertoire HTBI primers. PCR products were gel purified before sequencing. Per the original workflow: Across samples, roughly 60 TRBV and around 15 TRBJ segments were identified and used for gene usage analysis of CDR3 amino acid clonotypes. Filtered high-quality paired reads were merged into contigs using COPE and FqMerger. BLAST was used to align contigs to IMGT TRBV, TRBD and TRBJ reference genes, with CDR3 defined following IMGT. Highly expanded clones were defined as clonotypes with a frequency above 0.1%. Shannon entropy served as the measure of repertoire diversity, while the Gini coefficient captured V-J evenness. A clonotype was considered public if more than one individual shared it. TCRdb's own reprocessing of the public reads used fastp at Q25 and MiXCR and kept productive beta chains. Records with the same CDR3 protein are collapsed into one entry carrying the most frequent genes and DNA. The V and J calls and clone size are TCRdb's, not the authors'. This sample holds about 620,000 distinct CDR3 sequences; about 15% were observed only once. The ten biggest clones cover around a sixth of the sample.

The investigation overall reported the following: As a limitation, the authors acknowledged that the small sample size may reduce accuracy. TRBV28, TRBJ1-2 and TRBJ2-5 were preferentially used in persistent disease, while TRBV20-1 and TRBJ2-1 were favored in newly diagnosed disease. Lower TCR Shannon entropy and fewer highly expanded clones were observed in persistent Graves' disease patients than in newly diagnosed patients, which suggested clonal expansion. Patients with persistent disease shared more public clonotypes (fewer than 3,000) than newly diagnosed patients did (966). The study examined only peripheral blood because the primary lesion, thyroid tissue, could not be accessed. Sequencing and analysis were restricted to the TCR beta chain.

V is shortened by 3 bases, J by 5 bases, and the region joining them spans 16 bases. From the cysteine up to the phenylalanine, the CDR3 has a length of 15 residues. The entry retains the CDR3 DNA only, 45 bases that are in frame from base 1. Sequences MDHEN (CDR1) and SYDVKM (CDR2) are obtained from the germline V gene. Another study also made use of these data, one on T cells in Graves' hyperthyroidism and ophthalmopathy. As that second study puts it: Stable Graves' hyperthyroidism was defined as no progression to ophthalmopathy during 18 months of follow-up. Hyperthyroidism patients were newly diagnosed, had a disease duration of under 2 months, and were aged 18 to 65 years. Any patient with an uncontrolled infection, another autoimmune disease, pregnancy or lactation was excluded. Clinical symptoms, serum thyroxine and TRAb, thyroid ultrasound, and orbital computed tomography formed the basis for the diagnoses. The first round of RT-PCR for the TCR CDR3 was performed with the HTBI primer set and the Qiagen OneStep RT-PCR kit. Blood samples also contained most of the expanded thyroid clonotypes (frequency above 0.001), which suggests that blood repertoires may reflect thyroid immune responses. In cross-validation, a model built on a 13 V-J signature told ophthalmopathy apart from stable hyperthyroidism with approximately 90% sensitivity and approximately 81% specificity, and in testing the same model reached 80%/75%. In validation, the model predicted progression to ophthalmopathy a median of roughly 6.5 months before onset, with 65% to 71% sensitivity and roughly 79% specificity. To identify TCR V-J signatures that set the groups apart, the researchers used a discovery cohort of roughly 100 patients, made up of 43 with Graves' ophthalmopathy and 55 to 65 with stable Graves' hyperthyroidism. An independent validation cohort of under 20 hyperthyroidism patients and roughly 16 patients who later progressed to ophthalmopathy tested prospective prediction of ophthalmopathy. The approximately 98 discovery patients were randomly divided into training and test sets at a 7:3 ratio. The study also compared thyroid tissue and blood T-cell repertoires from 6 or 7 Graves' hyperthyroidism patients. After sampling, hyperthyroidism patients received methimazole starting at 30 mg daily, and ophthalmopathy patients received high-dose intravenous methylprednisolone. The libraries were constructed in a second round of multiplex PCR and then size-selected and purified. Paired-end sequencing of the libraries was performed with 100 bp reads on an Illumina HiSeq2000. SOAPnuke was used to process the raw data, with reads discarded if the reads contained adapters or uncalled bases, had a mean Phred below 15, or lacked an exact constant-primer or identifier match. COPE v1.2.5 was used to merge the high-quality paired reads, and each unique nucleotide sequence was defined as a clonotype. Clonotypes were aligned to IMGT TRBV, TRBD and TRBJ reference segments using MiTCR v1.1. Only V-J combinations with frequency above 0.0001, covering about 99% of repertoires, were analysed. The TCS score was defined as F50 (clonal expansion) divided by E x V (chaos), with BLOSUM62-based TCRdist calculated between CDR3 peptides within each V-J. Welch's t-statistics and random forest reduced roughly 500 V-J features to roughly 13, which were used in a naive Bayes classifier (R e1071). Sample size was not statistically predetermined, and investigators were not blinded to group allocation. According to the paper, TCR Vbeta CDR3 sequencing was carried out on 120 to 150 peripheral blood samples, which came from 40 to 45 ophthalmopathy, around 74 hyperthyroidism and roughly 17 progressor patients.

This receptor was obtained from a woman aged 30 to 39 with Graves disease. Donor details come from another sample of the same person, matched by shared clones. The specimen comprised peripheral blood mononuclear cells (PBMCs), sampled at new diagnosis, from a patient treated with antithyroid drugs. The chain is made from TRBV28 and TRBJ2-5; TRBD1 is a weak D gene call, 7 bases matching. The CDR3 protein sequence reads: CASSFSAGGIETQYF. DNA sequence: TGTGCCAGCAGTTTTTCGGCAGGGGGGATCGAGACCCAGTACTTC.